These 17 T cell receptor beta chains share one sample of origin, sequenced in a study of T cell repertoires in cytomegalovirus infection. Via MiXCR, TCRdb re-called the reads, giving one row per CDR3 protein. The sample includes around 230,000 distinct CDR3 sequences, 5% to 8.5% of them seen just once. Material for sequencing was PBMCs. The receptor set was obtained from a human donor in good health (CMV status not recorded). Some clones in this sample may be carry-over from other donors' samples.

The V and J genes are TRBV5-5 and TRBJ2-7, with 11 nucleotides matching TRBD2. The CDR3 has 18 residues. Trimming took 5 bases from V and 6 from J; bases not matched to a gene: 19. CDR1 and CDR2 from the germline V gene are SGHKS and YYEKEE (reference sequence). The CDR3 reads CASRSAVASGGYLREQYF. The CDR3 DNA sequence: TGTGCCAGCAGGTCCGCGGTGGCTAGCGGGGGGTATCTACGCGAGCAGTACTTC.

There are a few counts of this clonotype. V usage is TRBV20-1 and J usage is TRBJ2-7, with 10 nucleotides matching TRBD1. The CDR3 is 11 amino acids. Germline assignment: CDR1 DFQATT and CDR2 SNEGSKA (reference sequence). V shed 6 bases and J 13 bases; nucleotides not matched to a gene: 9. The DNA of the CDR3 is TGCAGTGCCCCCGGGACAGGGGCTCAATACTTC. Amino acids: CSAPGTGAQYF.

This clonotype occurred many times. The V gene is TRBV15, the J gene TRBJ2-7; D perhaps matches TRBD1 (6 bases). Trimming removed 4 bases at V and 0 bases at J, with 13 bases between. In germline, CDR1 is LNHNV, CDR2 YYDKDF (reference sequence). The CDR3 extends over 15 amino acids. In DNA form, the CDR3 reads TGTGCCACCAGCAAGGACAGACTTAACTCCTACGAGCAGTACTTC. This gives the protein CATSKDRLNSYEQYF.

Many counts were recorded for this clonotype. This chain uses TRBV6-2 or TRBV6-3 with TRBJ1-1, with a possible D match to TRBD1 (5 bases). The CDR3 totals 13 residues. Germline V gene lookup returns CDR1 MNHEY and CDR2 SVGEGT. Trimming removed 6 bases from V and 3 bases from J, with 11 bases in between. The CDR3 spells CASRGDSYTEAFF. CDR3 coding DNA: TGTGCCAGCAGGGGAGACAGCTACACTGAAGCTTTCTTT.

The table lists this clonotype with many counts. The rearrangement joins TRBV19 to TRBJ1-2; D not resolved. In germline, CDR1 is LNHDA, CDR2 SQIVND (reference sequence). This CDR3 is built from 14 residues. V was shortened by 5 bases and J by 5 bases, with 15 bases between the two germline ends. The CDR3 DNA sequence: TGTGCCAGTAGTCAACCGCCAGCCGGGTATGGCTACACCTTC. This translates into CASSQPPAGYGYTF.

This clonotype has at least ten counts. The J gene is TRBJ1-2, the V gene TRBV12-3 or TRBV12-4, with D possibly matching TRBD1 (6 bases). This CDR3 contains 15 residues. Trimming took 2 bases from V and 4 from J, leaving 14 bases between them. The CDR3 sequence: CASSLRGRNRYGYTF. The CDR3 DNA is TGTGCCAGCAGTTTACGGGGGCGGAATCGCTATGGCTACACCTTC.

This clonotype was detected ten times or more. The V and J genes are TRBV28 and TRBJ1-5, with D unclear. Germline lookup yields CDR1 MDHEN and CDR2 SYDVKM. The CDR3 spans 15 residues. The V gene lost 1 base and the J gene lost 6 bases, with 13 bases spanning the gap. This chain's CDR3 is CASSLSGDWGQPQHF. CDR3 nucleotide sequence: TGTGCCAGCAGTTTATCTGGGGATTGGGGTCAGCCCCAGCATTTT.

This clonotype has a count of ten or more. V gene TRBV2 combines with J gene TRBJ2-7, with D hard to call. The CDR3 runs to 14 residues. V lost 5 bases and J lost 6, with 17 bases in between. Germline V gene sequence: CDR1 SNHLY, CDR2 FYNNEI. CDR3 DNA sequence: TGTGCCAGCAGTTTGAAGTCTACATTGAGCGAGCAGTACTTC. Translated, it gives CASSLKSTLSEQYF.

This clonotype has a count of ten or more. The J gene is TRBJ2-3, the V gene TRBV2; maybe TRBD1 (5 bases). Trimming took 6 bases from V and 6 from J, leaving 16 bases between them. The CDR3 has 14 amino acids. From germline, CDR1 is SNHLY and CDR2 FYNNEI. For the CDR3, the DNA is TGTGCCAGCAGCGAAATCGGACACTCGGATACGCAGTATTTT. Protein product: CASSEIGHSDTQYF.

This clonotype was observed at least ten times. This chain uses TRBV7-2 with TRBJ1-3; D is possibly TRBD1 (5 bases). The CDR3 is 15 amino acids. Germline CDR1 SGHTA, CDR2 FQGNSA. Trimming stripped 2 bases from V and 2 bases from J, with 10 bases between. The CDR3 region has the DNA TGTGCCAGCAGCTTACGTCGGGGCCCTGGAAACACCATATATTTT. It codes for CASSLRRGPGNTIYF.

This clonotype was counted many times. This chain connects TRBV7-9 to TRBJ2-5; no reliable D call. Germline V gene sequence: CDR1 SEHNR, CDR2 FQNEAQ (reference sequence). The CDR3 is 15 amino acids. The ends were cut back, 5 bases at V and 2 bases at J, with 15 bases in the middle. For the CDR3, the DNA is TGTGCCAGCAGCCTCGCTCTTGGGGATCAAGAGACCCAGTACTTC. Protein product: CASSLALGDQETQYF.

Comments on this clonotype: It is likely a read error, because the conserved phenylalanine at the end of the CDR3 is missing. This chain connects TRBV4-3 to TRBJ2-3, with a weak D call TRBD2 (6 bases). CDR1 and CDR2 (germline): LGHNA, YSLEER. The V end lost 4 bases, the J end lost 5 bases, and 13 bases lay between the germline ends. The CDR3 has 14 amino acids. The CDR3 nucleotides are TGCGCCAGCAGCCTCGGGACTTACGGAGATACGCAGTATTTA. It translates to CASSLGTYGDTQYL.

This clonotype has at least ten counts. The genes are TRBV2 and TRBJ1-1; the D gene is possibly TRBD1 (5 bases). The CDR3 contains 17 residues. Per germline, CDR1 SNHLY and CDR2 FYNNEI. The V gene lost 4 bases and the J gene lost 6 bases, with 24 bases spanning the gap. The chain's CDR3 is CASSALRRDARVPEAFF. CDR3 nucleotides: TGTGCCAGCAGTGCCCTTCGCCGGGACGCAAGGGTTCCTGAAGCTTTCTTT.

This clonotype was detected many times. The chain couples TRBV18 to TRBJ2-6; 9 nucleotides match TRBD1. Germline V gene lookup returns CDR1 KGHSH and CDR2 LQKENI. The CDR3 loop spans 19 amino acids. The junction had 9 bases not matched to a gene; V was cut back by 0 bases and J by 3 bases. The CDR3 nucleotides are TGTGCCAGCTCACCACCCGGGACAGGGAGAACTTTTGGGGCCAACGTCCTGACTTTC. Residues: CASSPPGTGRTFGANVLTF.

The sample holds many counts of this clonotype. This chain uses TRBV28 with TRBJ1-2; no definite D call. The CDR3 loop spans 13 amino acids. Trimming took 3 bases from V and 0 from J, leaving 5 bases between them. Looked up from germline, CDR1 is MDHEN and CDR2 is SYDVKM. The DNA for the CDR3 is TGTGCCAGCAGTTTCACAGCTAACTATGGCTACACCTTC. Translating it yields CASSFTANYGYTF.

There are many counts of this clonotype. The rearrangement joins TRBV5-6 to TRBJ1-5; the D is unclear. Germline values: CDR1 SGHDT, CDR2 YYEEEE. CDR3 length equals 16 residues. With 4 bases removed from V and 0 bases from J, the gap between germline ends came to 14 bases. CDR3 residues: CASSPDGPYSNQPQHF. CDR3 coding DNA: TGTGCCAGCAGCCCCGACGGACCTTATAGCAATCAGCCCCAGCATTTT.

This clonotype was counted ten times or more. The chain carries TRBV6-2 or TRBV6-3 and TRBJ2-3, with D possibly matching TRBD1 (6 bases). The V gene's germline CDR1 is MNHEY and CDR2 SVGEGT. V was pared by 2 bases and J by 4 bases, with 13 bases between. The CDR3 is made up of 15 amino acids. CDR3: CASSYQGLRADTQYF. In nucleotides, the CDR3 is TGTGCCAGCAGTTACCAGGGGCTACGGGCAGATACGCAGTATTTT.